The 20 T cell receptor beta chains reported below all come from one sample, sequenced in a study of radiotherapy plus CTLA-4 blockade in lung cancer. Clones were sequenced by immunoSEQ multiplex PCR, and TCRdb holds only the in-frame ones, with some missing. Altogether around 41,000 clones are present, about 67% being singletons, with the ten largest covering approximately 23%. Sequenced material: peripheral blood, taken from a patient treated with radiotherapy plus ipilimumab. These receptors originate from a human donor with non-small cell lung cancer who had a partial response to radiotherapy plus ipilimumab.

This clone came up a few times. The chain couples TRBV29-1 to TRBJ2-3; TRBD2 agrees at 11 bases. CDR1 is SQVTM and CDR2 is ANQGSEA in the germline V gene. The CDR3 extends over 16 amino acids. Germline trimming cut 3 bases from V and 3 bases from J; bases unmatched to any gene: 8. The DNA of the CDR3 is TGCAGCGTTGAGACTATAGCGGGAGGGCCGACAGATACGCAGTATTTT. Protein: CSVETIAGGPTDTQYF.

This clone was seen more than once but under ten times. The V gene is TRBV19, the J gene TRBJ1-1; tentatively, D is TRBD1 (6 bases). There are 14 residues in the CDR3. The germline V gene has CDR1 LNHDA and CDR2 SQIVND (reference sequence). Between the trimmed V and J ends, which lost 6 bases and 1 base, there was a span of 12 bases. CDR3 nucleotide sequence: TGTGCCAGTAGCATCATACAGGGGAACACTGAAGCTTTCTTT. The encoded protein is CASSIIQGNTEAFF. Filled out from reference TRBV19 and TRBJ1-1, the complete variable domain reads DGGITQSPKYLFRKEGQNVTLSCEQNLNHDAMYWYRQDPGQGLRLIYYSQIVNDFQKGDIAEGYSVSREKKESFPLTVTSAQKNPTAFYLCASSIIQGNTEAFFGQGTRLTVV.

This clone has only one observation. DNA for the CDR3: TGTGCCAGCAGCCCCGGAGGGGCGAACACTGAAGCTTTCTTT. It encodes CASSPGGANTEAFF. The chain recombines TRBV11-3 with TRBJ1-1, with D perhaps TRBD1 (5 bases). CDR1 and CDR2 (germline): SGHNT, YENEEA. The CDR3 is made up of 14 amino acids. V lost 5 bases and J lost 1, with 11 bases in between.

The rearrangement links TRBV30 to TRBJ2-1, with 10 bases matching TRBD1. CDR1 is GTSNPN and CDR2 is SVGIG in the germline V gene (reference sequence). This CDR3 comprises 19 residues. Trimming at V came to 0 bases and at J to 0 bases, leaving 11 bases not matched to a gene. CDR3 residues: CAWSVRRGDRGVSYNEQFF. CDR3 nucleotides: TGTGCCTGGAGTGTGCGGCGTGGGGACAGGGGAGTCTCCTACAATGAGCAGTTCTTC.

V gene TRBV18 combines with J gene TRBJ1-6; no clear D gene. Germline V gene data show CDR1 as KGHSH and CDR2 as LQKENI. The CDR3 consists of 14 residues. Trimming pared 3 bases from V and 0 bases from J, leaving 3 bases between. The CDR3 region is CASSPSSYNSPLHF. The CDR3 coding sequence is TGTGCCAGCTCACCCTCCTCCTATAATTCACCCCTCCACTTT.

The V call is TRBV14, the J call TRBJ1-1; a possible D gene is TRBD1 (5 bases). Deletions cut 2 bases from V and 2 bases from J, with 12 bases between. The V gene's germline CDR1 is SGHDN and CDR2 FVKESK. The CDR3 contains 15 residues. CDR3 bases: TGTGCCAGCAGCCAATACGGGGGGAGTAACACTGAAGCTTTCTTT. Amino acids: CASSQYGGSNTEAFF.

The chain couples TRBV30 to TRBJ1-6, with D tentatively TRBD1 (5 bases). V was cut by 0 bases and J by 4 bases, with 7 bases left in between. The germline CDR1 and CDR2 sequences are GTSNPN and SVGIG (reference sequence). The CDR3 spans 14 residues. The CDR3 reads CAWSVDRYNSPLHF. CDR3 nucleotide sequence: TGTGCCTGGAGTGTCGACAGATATAATTCACCCCTCCACTTT. Full variable domain (outside the CDR3, taken from reference TRBV30 and TRBJ1-6): SQTIHQWPATLVQPVGSPLSLECTVEGTSNPNLYWYRQAAGRGLQLLFYSVGIGQISSEVPQNLSASRPQDRQFILSSKKLLLSDSGFYLCAWSVDRYNSPLHFGNGTRLTVT.

This clone has just a few counts. This chain links TRBV7-9 with TRBJ2-3, with D perhaps matching TRBD1 (5 bases). Germline loops: CDR1 SEHNR, CDR2 FQNEAQ (reference sequence). This CDR3 is 15 amino acids long. The germline V and J ends were trimmed by 5 bases and 2 bases, with 14 bases remaining between them. The CDR3 DNA follows: TGTGCCAGCAGCCCGGAAACAGGAGACACAGATACGCAGTATTTT. Translated, it gives CASSPETGDTDTQYF.

The gene calls are TRBV9 and TRBJ1-2; D possibly corresponds to TRBD1 (5 bases). Trimming left V 3 bases short and J 3 bases short, with 9 bases between. The V gene's germline CDR1 is SGDLS and CDR2 YYNGEE. The CDR3 contains 13 residues. CDR3 amino acids: CASSAATDYGYTF. CDR3 coding DNA: TGTGCCAGCAGCGCTGCGACAGACTATGGCTACACCTTC.

This clone appeared once. CDR3 in amino acids: CASSDSNEKLFF. CDR3 sequence (DNA): TGTGCCAGCAGTGACAGTAATGAAAAACTGTTTTTT. The chain links TRBV2 to TRBJ1-4, with D unclear. V lost 3 bases, J lost 4 bases, and 3 bases lay in between. The CDR3 has 12 residues. The germline CDR1 and CDR2 sequences are SNHLY and FYNNEI.

The CDR3 DNA sequence: TGTGCCAGCAGTTCCCGGGGGGCCTACGAGCAGTACTTC. Translation: CASSSRGAYEQYF. The chain uses TRBV6-6 and TRBJ2-7, with 7 bases lining up with TRBD2. The V gene's germline CDR1 is MNHNY and CDR2 SVGAGI (reference sequence). The trim removed 4 bases at V and 2 bases at J, leaving 2 bases unmatched. This CDR3 comprises 13 residues.

The chain joins TRBV7-3 to TRBJ1-1; 9 nucleotides match TRBD1. CDR1 and CDR2 from the germline V gene are SGHTA and FQGTGA. The CDR3 runs 13 residues. J lost 5 bases, V lost 6 bases, and 4 bases had no gene match. The CDR3 DNA follows: TGTGCCAGCAGACAGGGGGCAGCAACTGAAGCTTTCTTT. It translates to CASRQGAATEAFF.

The genes are TRBV29-1 and TRBJ2-2, with TRBD1 matching 9 bases. V lost 6 bases, J lost 7 bases, and 9 bases stayed unmatched. The CDR3 is 14 residues long. Germline CDR1 reads SQVTM; CDR2 reads ANQGSEA. CDR3 nucleotides: TGCAGCGTAGCCGGGACAGGGAGGATCGGGGAGCTGTTTTTT. Residues: CSVAGTGRIGELFF.

The chain links TRBV29-1 to TRBJ1-1, with D possibly TRBD1 on 5 matching bases. This CDR3 contains 13 residues. The ends were cut back, 4 bases at V and 2 bases at J, with 11 bases in the middle. Germline CDR1 and CDR2: SQVTM and ANQGSEA. The CDR3 loop is CSVVVGANTEAFF. CDR3 bases: TGCAGCGTTGTCGTTGGGGCTAACACTGAAGCTTTCTTT.

This chain connects TRBV7-2 to TRBJ1-6; tentative D call: TRBD1 (6 bases). The germline gives CDR1 SGHTA, CDR2 FQGNSA. V was clipped by 4 bases and J by 0 bases, with 13 bases between them. This CDR3 has 17 residues. The chain's CDR3 is CASSSRQDSSYNSPLHF. CDR3 coding DNA: TGTGCCAGCAGCTCCCGACAGGATAGCTCCTATAATTCACCCCTCCACTTT. Using reference TRBV7-2 and TRBJ1-6 for the parts outside the CDR3, the full variable domain is GAGVSQSPSNKVTEKGKDVELRCDPISGHTALYWYRQSLGQGLEFLIYFQGNSAPDKSGLPSDRFSAERTGGSVSTLTIQRTQQEDSAVYLCASSSRQDSSYNSPLHFGNGTRLTVT.

The chain is built from TRBV9 and TRBJ1-6; the match to TRBD1 covers 10 bases. The germline V gene encodes CDR1 SGDLS and CDR2 YYNGEE. V was clipped by 4 bases and J by 0 bases; unmatched bases: 13. The CDR3 totals 20 residues. The CDR3 spells CASSLRDRGTKDSYNSPLHF. The DNA for the CDR3 is TGTGCCAGCAGCCTCCGGGACAGGGGAACAAAAGACTCCTATAATTCACCCCTCCACTTT.

In its sample, this clone was seen a few times. The chain has TRBV9 and TRBJ1-3; a possible D gene is TRBD1 (5 bases). This CDR3 contains 17 residues. The V and J ends lost 3 bases and 0 bases respectively, with 16 bases between them. Per the germline V gene, CDR1 is SGDLS and CDR2 is YYNGEE. CDR3: CASSATPQGASGNTIYF. As DNA, the CDR3 is TGTGCCAGCAGCGCAACTCCCCAGGGCGCCTCTGGAAACACCATATATTTT.

This clone was detected once. The chain carries TRBV2 and TRBJ2-3; 11 nucleotides agree with TRBD2. The germline V gene has CDR1 SNHLY and CDR2 FYNNEI. CDR3 length: 14 amino acids. The V segment lost 5 bases and the J segment 4 bases; nucleotides outside the gene matches: 2. The CDR3 coding sequence is TGTGCCAGCAGTCTAGCGGGAGGCTCAGATACGCAGTATTTT. Its translation: CASSLAGGSDTQYF.

The chain couples TRBV11-3 to TRBJ2-7; D might be TRBD1 (5 bases). The CDR3 contains 14 residues. Trimming shortened V by 3 bases and J by 6 bases, and 15 bases separated the two germline ends. Germline CDR1 reads SGHNT; CDR2 reads YENEEA. The CDR3 reads CASSLSQGFCEQYF. CDR3 DNA: TGTGCCAGCAGCTTGAGTCAGGGTTTTTGCGAGCAGTACTTC.

The gene calls are TRBV5-4 and TRBJ2-1, with D possibly being TRBD1 (6 bases). The V and J ends lost 4 bases and 2 bases respectively, with 10 bases between them. The CDR3 sequence is 14 residues long. CDR1 and CDR2 (germline): SGHNT, YYREEE (reference sequence). The CDR3 sequence is CASSKKGAYNEQFF. As DNA, the CDR3 is TGTGCCAGCAGCAAAAAGGGGGCCTACAATGAGCAGTTCTTC.